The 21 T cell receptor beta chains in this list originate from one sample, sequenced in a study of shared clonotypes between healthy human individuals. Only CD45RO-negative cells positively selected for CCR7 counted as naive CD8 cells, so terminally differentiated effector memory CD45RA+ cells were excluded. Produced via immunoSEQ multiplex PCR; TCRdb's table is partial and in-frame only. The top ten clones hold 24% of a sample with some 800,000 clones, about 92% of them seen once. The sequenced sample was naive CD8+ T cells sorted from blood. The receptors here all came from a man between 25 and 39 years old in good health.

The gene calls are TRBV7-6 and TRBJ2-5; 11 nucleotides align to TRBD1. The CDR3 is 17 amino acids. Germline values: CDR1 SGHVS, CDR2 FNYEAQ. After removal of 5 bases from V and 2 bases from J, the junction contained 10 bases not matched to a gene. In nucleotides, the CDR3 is TGTGCCAGCAGCCGTGGGGACAGGGGGTTTAATCAAGAGACCCAGTACTTC. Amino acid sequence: CASSRGDRGFNQETQYF.

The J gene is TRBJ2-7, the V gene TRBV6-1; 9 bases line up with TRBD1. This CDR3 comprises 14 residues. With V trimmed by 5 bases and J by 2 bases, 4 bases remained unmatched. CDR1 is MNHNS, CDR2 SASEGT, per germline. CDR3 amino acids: CASSQWDRAYEQYF. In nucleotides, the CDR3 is TGTGCCAGCAGTCAATGGGACAGGGCCTACGAGCAGTACTTC.

The CDR3 coding sequence is TGTGCCCTCAGCCTGGCAGGGAACTATGGCTACACCTTC. Encoded protein: CALSLAGNYGYTF. The chain joins TRBV6-1 to TRBJ1-2; TRBD1 is a possible D gene (5 bases). Looked up from germline, CDR1 is MNHNS and CDR2 is SASEGT. V lost 11 bases and J lost 2, with 15 bases in between. The CDR3 contains 13 residues.

For the CDR3, the DNA is TGTGCCAGCAGCCCTCCTGGGAACTCCTACGAGCAGTACTTC. Translation gives CASSPPGNSYEQYF. The rearrangement uses TRBV7-9 and TRBJ2-7; D call uncertain. This CDR3 has 14 amino acids. Per the germline V gene, CDR1 is SEHNR and CDR2 is FQNEAQ (reference sequence). Trimming removed 5 bases at V and 0 bases at J, with 11 bases between.

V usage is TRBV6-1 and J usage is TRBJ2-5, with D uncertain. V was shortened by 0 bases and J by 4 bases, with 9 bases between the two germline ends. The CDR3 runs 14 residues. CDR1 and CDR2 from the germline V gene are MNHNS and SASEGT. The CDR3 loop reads CASSEATWGETQYF. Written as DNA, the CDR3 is TGTGCCAGCAGTGAAGCTACTTGGGGAGAGACCCAGTACTTC.

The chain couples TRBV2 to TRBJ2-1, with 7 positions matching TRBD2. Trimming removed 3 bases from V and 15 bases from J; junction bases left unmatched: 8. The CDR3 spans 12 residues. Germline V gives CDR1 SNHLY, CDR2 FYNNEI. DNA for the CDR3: TGTGCCAGCAGTGAGATGCCTAGCGGTCTGTTCTTC. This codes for CASSEMPSGLFF.

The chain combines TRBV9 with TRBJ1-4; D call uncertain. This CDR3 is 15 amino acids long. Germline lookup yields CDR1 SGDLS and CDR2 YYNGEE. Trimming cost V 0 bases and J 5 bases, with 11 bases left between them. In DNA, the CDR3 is TGTGCCAGCAGCGTAGACGGGTCTTTAAATGAAAAACTGTTTTTT. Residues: CASSVDGSLNEKLFF.

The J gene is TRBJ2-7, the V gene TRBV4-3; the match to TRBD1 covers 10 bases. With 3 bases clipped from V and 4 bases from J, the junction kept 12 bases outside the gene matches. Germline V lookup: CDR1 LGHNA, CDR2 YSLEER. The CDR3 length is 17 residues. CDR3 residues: CASSQDFPDRGLYEQYF. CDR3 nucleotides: TGCGCCAGCAGCCAGGATTTCCCTGACAGGGGGCTGTACGAGCAGTACTTC.

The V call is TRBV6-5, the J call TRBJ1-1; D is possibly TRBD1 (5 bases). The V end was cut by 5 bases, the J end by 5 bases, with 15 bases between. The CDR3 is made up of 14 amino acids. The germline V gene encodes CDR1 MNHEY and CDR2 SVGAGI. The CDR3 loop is CASSPSTRGTEAFF. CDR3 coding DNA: TGTGCCAGCAGTCCATCAACGAGGGGTACTGAAGCTTTCTTT.

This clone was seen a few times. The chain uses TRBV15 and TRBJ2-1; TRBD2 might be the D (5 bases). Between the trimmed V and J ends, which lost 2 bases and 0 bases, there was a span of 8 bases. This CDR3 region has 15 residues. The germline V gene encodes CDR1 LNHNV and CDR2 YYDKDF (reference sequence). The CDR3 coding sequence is TGTGCCACCAGCAGACGGGAAAACTCCTACAATGAGCAGTTCTTC. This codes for CATSRRENSYNEQFF.

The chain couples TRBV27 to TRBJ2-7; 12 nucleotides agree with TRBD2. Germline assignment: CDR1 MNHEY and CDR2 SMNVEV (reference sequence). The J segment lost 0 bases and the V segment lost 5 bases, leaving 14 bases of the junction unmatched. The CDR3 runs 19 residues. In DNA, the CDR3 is TGTGCCAGCAGTCCCAGGACTAGCGGGATCGTTTGGAGCTCCTACGAGCAGTACTTC. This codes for CASSPRTSGIVWSSYEQYF.

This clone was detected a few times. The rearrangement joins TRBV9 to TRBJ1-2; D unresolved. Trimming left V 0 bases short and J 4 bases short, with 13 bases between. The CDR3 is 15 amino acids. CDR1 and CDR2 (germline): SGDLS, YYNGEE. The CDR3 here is CASSVAQALTYGYTF. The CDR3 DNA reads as TGTGCCAGCAGCGTAGCTCAGGCTCTGACCTATGGCTACACCTTC.

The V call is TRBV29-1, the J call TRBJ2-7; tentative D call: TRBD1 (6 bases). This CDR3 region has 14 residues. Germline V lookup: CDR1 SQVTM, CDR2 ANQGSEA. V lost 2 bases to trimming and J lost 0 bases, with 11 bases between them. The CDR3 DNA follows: TGCAGCGTTGAAACAGGGAGCGGCTCCTACGAGCAGTACTTC. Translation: CSVETGSGSYEQYF.

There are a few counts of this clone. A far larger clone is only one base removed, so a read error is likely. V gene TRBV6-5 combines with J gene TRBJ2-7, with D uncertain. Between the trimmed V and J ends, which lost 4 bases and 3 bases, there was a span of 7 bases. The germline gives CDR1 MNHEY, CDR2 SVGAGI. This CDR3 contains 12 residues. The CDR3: CASSSQDYEQYF. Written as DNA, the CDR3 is TGTGCCAGCAGTTCCCAGGACTACGAGCAGTACTTC.

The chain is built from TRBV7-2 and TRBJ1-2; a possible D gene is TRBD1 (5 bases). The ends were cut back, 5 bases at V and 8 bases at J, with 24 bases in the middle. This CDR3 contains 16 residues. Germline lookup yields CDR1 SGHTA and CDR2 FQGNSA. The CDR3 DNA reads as TGTGCCAGCAGCCCCTCGGGGGGACTCCAAAGGTGGGGCTACACCTTC. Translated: CASSPSGGLQRWGYTF.

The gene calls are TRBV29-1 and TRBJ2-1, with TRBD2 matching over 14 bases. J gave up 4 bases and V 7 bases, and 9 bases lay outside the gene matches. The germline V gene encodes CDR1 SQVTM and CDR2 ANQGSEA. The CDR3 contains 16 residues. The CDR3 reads CSAEGTSGSLYNEQFF. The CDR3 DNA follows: TGCAGCGCCGAGGGGACTAGCGGGAGTCTGTACAATGAGCAGTTCTTC.

The CDR3 nucleotides read TGTGCCAGCAGCTGGACTGGACAGACTTACGAGCAGTACTTC. This gives the protein CASSWTGQTYEQYF. The rearrangement joins TRBV5-4 to TRBJ2-7; a weak D match, TRBD1 (6 bases). CDR1 SGHNT and CDR2 YYREEE come from the germline V gene (reference sequence). Trimming removed 3 bases at V and 4 bases at J, with 14 bases between. The CDR3 runs 14 residues.

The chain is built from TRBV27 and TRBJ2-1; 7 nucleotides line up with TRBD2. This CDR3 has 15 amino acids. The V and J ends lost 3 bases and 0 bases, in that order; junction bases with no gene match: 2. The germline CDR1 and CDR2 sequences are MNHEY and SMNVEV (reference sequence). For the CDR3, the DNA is TGTGCCAGCAGTTTTGGGAGGGCCTCCTACAATGAGCAGTTCTTC. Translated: CASSFGRASYNEQFF.

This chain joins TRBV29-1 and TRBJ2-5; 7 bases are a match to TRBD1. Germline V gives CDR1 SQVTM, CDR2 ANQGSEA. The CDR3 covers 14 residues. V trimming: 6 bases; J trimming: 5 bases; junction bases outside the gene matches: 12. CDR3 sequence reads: CSVDGTELWETQYF. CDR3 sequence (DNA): TGCAGCGTAGACGGGACAGAGCTCTGGGAGACCCAGTACTTC.

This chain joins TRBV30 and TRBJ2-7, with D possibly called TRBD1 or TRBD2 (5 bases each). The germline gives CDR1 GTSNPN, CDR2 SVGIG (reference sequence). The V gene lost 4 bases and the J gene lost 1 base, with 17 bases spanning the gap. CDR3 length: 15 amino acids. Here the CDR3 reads CAWTIRGPGSYEQYF. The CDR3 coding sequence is TGTGCCTGGACTATCCGGGGCCCCGGATCCTACGAGCAGTACTTC. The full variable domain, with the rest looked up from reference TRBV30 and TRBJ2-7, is SQTIHQWPATLVQPVGSPLSLECTVEGTSNPNLYWYRQAAGRGLQLLFYSVGIGQISSEVPQNLSASRPQDRQFILSSKKLLLSDSGFYLCAWTIRGPGSYEQYFGPGTRLTVT.

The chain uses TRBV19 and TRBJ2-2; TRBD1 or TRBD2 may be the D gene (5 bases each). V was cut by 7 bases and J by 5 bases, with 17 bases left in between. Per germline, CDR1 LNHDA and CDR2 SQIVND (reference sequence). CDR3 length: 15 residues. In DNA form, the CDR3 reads TGTGCCAGTAACTGGGGGAGCGGATTGACCGGGGAGCTGTTTTTT. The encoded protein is CASNWGSGLTGELFF.